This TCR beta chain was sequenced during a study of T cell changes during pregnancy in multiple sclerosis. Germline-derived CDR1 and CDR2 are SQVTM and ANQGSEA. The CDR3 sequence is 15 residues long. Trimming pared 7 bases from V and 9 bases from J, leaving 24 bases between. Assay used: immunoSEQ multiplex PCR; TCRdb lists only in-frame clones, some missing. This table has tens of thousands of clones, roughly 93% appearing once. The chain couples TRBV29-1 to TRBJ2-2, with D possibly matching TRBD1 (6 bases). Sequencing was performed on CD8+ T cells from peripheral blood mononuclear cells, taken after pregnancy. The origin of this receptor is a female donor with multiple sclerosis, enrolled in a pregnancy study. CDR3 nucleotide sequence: TGCAGCGCATCAACTCCGGGACAATCAACAAGGGAGCTGTTTTTT. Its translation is CSASTPGQSTRELFF.